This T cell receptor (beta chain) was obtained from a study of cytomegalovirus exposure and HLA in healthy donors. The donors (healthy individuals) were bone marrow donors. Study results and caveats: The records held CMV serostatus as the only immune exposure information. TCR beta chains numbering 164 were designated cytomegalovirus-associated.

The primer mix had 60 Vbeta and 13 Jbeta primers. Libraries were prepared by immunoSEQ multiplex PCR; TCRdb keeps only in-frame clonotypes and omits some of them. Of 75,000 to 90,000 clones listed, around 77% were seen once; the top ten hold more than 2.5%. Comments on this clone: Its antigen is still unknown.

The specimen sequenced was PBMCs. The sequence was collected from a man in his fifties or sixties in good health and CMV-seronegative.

The CDR3 DNA reads as TGTGCCACCGAAGGGGTGGCCCACGAGCAGTACTTC. It translates to CATEGVAHEQYF. The chain joins TRBV15 to TRBJ2-7, with a possible D match to TRBD1 (5 bases). Germline CDR1 reads LNHNV; CDR2 reads YYDKDF (reference sequence). Trimming removed 8 bases at V and 5 bases at J, with 13 bases between. CDR3 length: 12 residues.